The present TCR beta chain was sequenced within a study of T cell changes during pregnancy in multiple sclerosis. Assay: immunoSEQ multiplex PCR; the TCRdb copy retains only in-frame clones and omits some. The repertoire holds around 57,000 clones, with 92% as singletons. Germline V CDR1 and CDR2: KGHSH, LQKENI. The CDR3 has 18 residues. The ends lost 1 base at V and 3 bases at J; junction bases unmatched: 11. The specimen comprised CD4+ T cells from peripheral blood mononuclear cells, sampled in the third trimester of pregnancy. This chain uses TRBV18 with TRBJ2-2, with TRBD1 matching 7 bases. The sequence derives from a female donor with multiple sclerosis, enrolled in a pregnancy study. The CDR3 DNA follows: TGTGCCAGCTCACCACTCCATCAAGGGGGCGCTTACACCGGGGAGCTGTTTTTT. This codes for CASSPLHQGGAYTGELFF.